This T cell receptor beta chain comes out of a study of post-analysis software for immune sequencing data. Study overall: Disease trajectories encompassed relapsing-remitting, secondary progressive and progressive-relapsing multiple sclerosis.

Study-wide points: Controls showed lower frequencies than patients for roughly five TRBV segments, and TRBV5-6, TRBV5-1 and TRBV20-1 were among these. The study found significantly lower normalized Chao1 diversity in multiple sclerosis patients than in controls. Samples from one preparation batch, clustered by F measure, grouped strongly together.

The authors incorporated unique molecular identifiers into the TCR beta cDNA libraries. Each sample of roughly 0.85 to 11 million input T cells yielded approximately 500,000 cDNA molecules, so each molecule approximated one T cell. TCRdb re-analysed the PCR reads in MiXCR, keeping a single row per CDR3 protein. This repertoire shows 700,000 to 800,000 distinct CDR3 sequences, 25% to 30% found once; its top ten account for about 0.5%. J was trimmed by 4 bases and V by 4 bases; bases with no gene match: 7. From germline, CDR1 is MDHEN and CDR2 SYDVKM. The length of the CDR3 is 16 residues. About this clonotype: As yet, its antigen is unknown.

The clonotype originates from a girl aged 10 to 17 with multiple sclerosis. The J gene is TRBJ2-1, the V gene TRBV28; 10 bases fit TRBD2. Sequencing used blood. CDR3 nucleotides: TGTGCCAGCAGTTCCCGTCTAGCGGGGGTTTACAATGAGCAGTTCTTC. Residues: CASSSRLAGVYNEQFF. The full variable domain, with the rest looked up from reference TRBV28 and TRBJ2-1, is DVKVTQSSRYLVKRTGEKVFLECVQDMDHENMFWYRQDPGLGLRLIYFSYDVKMKEKGDIPEGYSVSREKKERFSLILESASTNQTSMYLCASSSRLAGVYNEQFFGPGTRLTVL.